These 27 T cell receptor beta chains were sequenced from one sample in a study of CD8+CD57+ T cells in acquired aplastic anemia. The use of genomic DNA as template underpinned the TCR beta VDJ and CDR3 profiling. TCRdb reprocessed the reads via MiXCR and lists one record per CDR3 protein. This repertoire shows 400,000 to 450,000 distinct CDR3 sequences, 65% to 80% found once; its top ten account for approximately 3.9%. Sequencing was carried out using sorted CD4+, CD8+, or CD8+CD57+ T cells (not recorded which) from PBMCs. These receptors all stem from a human donor in good health, serving as a control.

V gene TRBV6-5 combines with J gene TRBJ2-2, with D hard to call. Germline V CDR1 and CDR2: MNHEY, SVGAGI. Between the trimmed V and J ends, which lost 2 bases and 12 bases, there was a span of 10 bases. This CDR3 has 12 amino acids. The CDR3 sequence: CASSYPPGQLFF. The DNA for the CDR3 is TGTGCCAGCAGTTACCCGCCCGGACAGCTGTTTTTT.

J is TRBJ2-7 and V is TRBV7-3, with D possibly TRBD2 on 6 matching bases. The CDR3 loop spans 15 amino acids. Germline CDR1 is SGHTA and CDR2 is FQGTGA. V was cut by 2 bases and J by 13 bases, with 24 bases left in between. Here the CDR3 DNA reads TGTGCCAGCAGCTTACAGGGCAGGGAGGACACTGAAGCTTACTTC. It encodes CASSLQGREDTEAYF.

Concerning this clonotype: The CDR3 does not close with the conserved phenylalanine or tryptophan, likely indicating a read error. It is unclear where the CDR3 begins or ends on the DNA, so no DNA is shown, and the CDR3 is as TCRdb lists it. The rearrangement joins TRBV7-2 to TRBJ2-5. Germline CDR1 and CDR2: SGHTA and FQGNSA. The CDR3 numbers 14 amino acids, ends counted. CDR3 protein: CASNFAVGQDTENY.

This clonotype has a handful of counts. This chain links TRBV10-3 with TRBJ1-1, with a possible D match to TRBD1 (5 bases). This CDR3 region has 15 residues. V was pared by 3 bases and J by 2 bases, with 13 bases between. The germline V gene has CDR1 ENHRY and CDR2 SYGVKD. Written as DNA, the CDR3 is TGTGCCATCAGTGAAGGGGTCACAGTTAACACTGAAGCTTTCTTT. It encodes CAISEGVTVNTEAFF.

This clonotype appeared many times. This sequence joins TRBV19 and TRBJ1-6; D remains ambiguous. CDR3 size: 13 residues. Germline V gives CDR1 LNHDA, CDR2 SQIVND (reference sequence). V lost 5 bases, J lost 8 bases, and 10 bases lay in between. Here the CDR3 DNA reads TGTGCCAGTAGTCCACTAGGGTATTCACCCCTCCACTTT. It encodes CASSPLGYSPLHF.

The V and J genes are TRBV9 and TRBJ1-5; 7 nucleotides align to TRBD1. V lost 0 bases, J lost 6 bases, and 6 bases stayed unmatched. The CDR3 loop spans 15 amino acids. Looked up from germline, CDR1 is SGDLS and CDR2 is YYNGEE. The CDR3 nucleotides read TGTGCCAGCAGCGTAGGCGACAGGGCTGGTCAGCCCCAGCATTTT. Its translation: CASSVGDRAGQPQHF. The full variable domain, with the rest looked up from reference TRBV9 and TRBJ1-5, is DSGVTQTPKHLITATGQRVTLRCSPRSGDLSVYWYQQSLDQGLQFLIQYYNGEERAKGNILERFSAQQFPDLHSELNLSSLELGDSALYFCASSVGDRAGQPQHFGDGTRLSIL.

This clonotype appeared many times. CDR3 in amino acids: CSARDSVKGAAGYTF. In DNA form, the CDR3 reads TGCAGTGCTAGAGATTCGGTCAAGGGGGCCGCTGGCTACACCTTC. This chain joins TRBV20-1 and TRBJ1-2; 7 positions agree with TRBD1. The germline gives CDR1 DFQATT, CDR2 SNEGSKA (reference sequence). This CDR3 is built from 15 residues. The V segment lost 0 bases and the J segment 7 bases; nucleotides outside the gene matches: 11.

This clonotype was counted once. The chain is built from TRBV7-2 and TRBJ2-5; D may be TRBD1 (5 bases). Germline V gives CDR1 SGHTA, CDR2 FQGNSA. Trimming took 5 bases from V and 3 from J, leaving 19 bases between them. The length of the CDR3 is 16 residues. The CDR3 sequence is CASSTVENRGKETQYF. The DNA for the CDR3 is TGTGCCAGCAGCACGGTCGAAAATAGGGGCAAAGAGACCCAGTACTTC.

There are many counts of this clonotype. The V call is TRBV20-1, the J call TRBJ1-1, with 11 positions matching TRBD1. The CDR3 spans 14 residues. J gave up 0 bases and V 6 bases, and 3 bases lay outside the gene matches. Germline CDR1 reads DFQATT; CDR2 reads SNEGSKA (reference sequence). The CDR3 DNA sequence: TGCAGTGCAAGGACAGGGGGCATGAACACTGAAGCTTTCTTT. Protein sequence: CSARTGGMNTEAFF.

The rearrangement joins TRBV7-2 to TRBJ2-1; D remains ambiguous. Trimming cost V 9 bases and J 11 bases, with 23 bases left between them. The CDR3 length is 14 residues. CDR1 and CDR2 from the germline V gene are SGHTA and FQGNSA. Here the CDR3 DNA reads TGTGCCAGTAGTACAGATTCAGGTAGGTCACAGCAGTTCTTC. Translation: CASSTDSGRSQQFF.

In regard to this clonotype: A much larger clone differs from this one at a single base, so this may be a read error. CDR3 sequence: CASSHRDRATGGTQYF. CDR3 coding DNA: TGCGCCAGCAGCCACCGGGACAGGGCGACCGGGGGTACGCAGTATTTT. The gene calls are TRBV4-3 and TRBJ2-3; 9 nucleotides agree with TRBD1. This CDR3 is built from 16 residues. Germline CDR1 is LGHNA and CDR2 is YSLEER. The V segment lost 3 bases and the J segment 8 bases; nucleotides outside the gene matches: 12.

This chain links TRBV7-2 with TRBJ2-3, with a possible D match to TRBD1 (6 bases). With 1 base removed from V and 15 bases from J, the gap between germline ends came to 23 bases. This CDR3 region has 15 residues. Germline-derived CDR1 and CDR2 are SGHTA and FQGNSA. This chain's CDR3 is CASSLGGGPIRTLYF. The CDR3 DNA reads TGTGCCAGCAGCTTAGGAGGGGGACCAATACGAACACTATATTTT.

There are many counts of this clonotype. The V and J genes are TRBV6-2 or TRBV6-3 and TRBJ1-2, with unresolved D. Germline values: CDR1 MNHEY, CDR2 SVGEGT. The length of the CDR3 is 13 residues. The V end was cut by 9 bases, the J end by 8 bases, with 19 bases between. CDR3 sequence (DNA): TGTGCCAGTAAGAGCAAACCCATCGGGGGCTACACCTTC. It specifies CASKSKPIGGYTF.

A few counts support this clonotype. A much bigger clone sits one base away, suggesting this may be a read error. The CDR3 end shows no conserved phenylalanine or tryptophan, and so a read error is likely. This sequence joins TRBV9 and TRBJ1-2; D not certain. V was shortened by 5 bases and J by 1 base, with 21 bases between the two germline ends. There are 17 residues in the CDR3. Germline values: CDR1 SGDLS, CDR2 YYNGEE. The CDR3 sequence is CASSAYLAEGFNYGYTL. CDR3 coding DNA: TGTGCCAGCAGTGCCTATTTAGCGGAGGGATTTAACTATGGCTACACCCTC.

The chain recombines TRBV7-6 with TRBJ2-7; 7 bases agree with TRBD2. CDR1 is SGHVS and CDR2 is FNYEAQ in the germline V gene. V was pared by 1 base and J by 6 bases, with 6 bases of the junction left unmatched. The CDR3 runs 14 residues. CDR3 nucleotide sequence: TGTGCCAGCAGCTTAGTGGCTGGGAGGGTCGAGCAGTACTTC. Translating it yields CASSLVAGRVEQYF.

The V and J genes are TRBV10-3 and TRBJ2-3, with TRBD2 matching 12 bases. Per the germline V gene, CDR1 is ENHRY and CDR2 is SYGVKD. The CDR3 totals 16 residues. The CDR3 protein is CAHRESGLAGGDTQYF. The DNA of the CDR3 is TGTGCGCACCGTGAGTCAGGGCTAGCGGGGGGGGATACGCAGTATTTT.

This clonotype appeared a few times. V and J are TRBV3-1 and TRBJ1-2; D perhaps matches TRBD1 (5 bases). CDR1 is LGHDT, CDR2 YNNKEL, per germline (reference sequence). This CDR3 is built from 15 residues. Trimming stripped 5 bases from V and 4 bases from J, with 17 bases between. CDR3: CASSMYAGDSYGYTF. For the CDR3, the DNA is TGTGCCAGCAGCATGTACGCGGGGGATAGCTATGGCTACACCTTC.

This clonotype was seen once. The CDR3 DNA follows: TGTGCCAGCAGCCTAGGCCCGGGACGAGCGGCAATTGAGACCCAGTACTTC. This encodes CASSLGPGRAAIETQYF. The V gene is TRBV7-2, the J gene TRBJ2-5; D may match TRBD1 or TRBD2 (5 bases each). Trimming shortened V by 5 bases and J by 5 bases, and 24 bases separated the two germline ends. CDR1 and CDR2 (germline): SGHTA, FQGNSA. CDR3 length equals 17 residues.

This clonotype was counted between two and nine times. The chain is built from TRBV12-3 or TRBV12-4 and TRBJ2-5; 13 positions match TRBD2. J lost 5 bases, V lost 6 bases, and 12 bases had no gene match. This CDR3 spans 17 amino acids. CDR3 nucleotides: TGTGCCAGCAGCCTAGGACTAGCGGGGGCACTCCACGAGACCCAGTACTTC. Encoded protein: CASSLGLAGALHETQYF.

The chain recombines TRBV30 with TRBJ1-2, with 7 bases fitting TRBD1. CDR1 is GTSNPN and CDR2 is SVGIG in the germline V gene (reference sequence). Trimming took 0 bases from V and 4 from J; bases not matched to a gene: 14. The CDR3 extends over 17 amino acids. CDR3 in DNA: TGTGCCTGGAGTGTACGGGGGGAACAGGGGACTGGCTATGGCTACACCTTC. It yields the protein CAWSVRGEQGTGYGYTF.

The genes are TRBV24-1 and TRBJ2-3; D is unclear. This CDR3 region has 12 residues. Germline CDR1 reads KGHDR; CDR2 reads SFDVKD. Trimming took 0 bases from V and 6 from J, leaving 3 bases between them. DNA for the CDR3: TGTGCCACCAGTGATTTGGGGGATACGCAGTATTTT. It translates to CATSDLGDTQYF.

A word on this clonotype: A much bigger clone sits one base away, suggesting this may be a read error. The V gene is TRBV3-1, the J gene TRBJ2-7; D call uncertain. The end of the DNA aligns better with TRBJ2-5, so the J call may be wrong. This CDR3 comprises 10 residues. Germline CDR1 LGHDT, CDR2 YNNKEL (reference sequence). CDR3 DNA: TGTACCAGCAGAGGAGAGACCCAGTACTTC. Translation: CTSRGETQYF.

Points on this clonotype: The CDR3 ends on some other residue instead of the conserved phenylalanine or tryptophan, so this is likely a read error. No DNA is shown, since the ends of the CDR3 on it are uncertain; the CDR3 is the one TCRdb lists. The genes are TRBV9 and TRBJ2-7. CDR1 and CDR2 from the germline V gene are SGDLS and YYNGEE. The CDR3 has 11 residues if both end residues are counted. CDR3 region: CASSLSAFPSY.

This clonotype was observed once. The junction differs from germline at one of its ends, possibly a read error. The chain combines TRBV25-1 with TRBJ1-1; no clear D. CDR3 length: 12 amino acids. In germline, CDR1 is MGHDK, CDR2 SYGVNS. CDR3 sequence reads: CASSGMNTEAFF. CDR3 DNA sequence: TGTGCCAGCAGTGGTATGAACACTGAAGCTTTCTTC.

This rearrangement joins TRBV7-8 to TRBJ2-6; D is undetermined. Germline assignment: CDR1 SGHVS and CDR2 FQNEAQ. The CDR3 length is 15 residues. Trimming stripped 5 bases from V and 18 bases from J, with 26 bases between. The CDR3 reads CASSPHRSTYNDQTF. The CDR3 coding sequence is TGTGCCAGCAGCCCTCACCGGAGTACCTACAATGACCAGACTTTC.

This clonotype was found once. V usage is TRBV20-1 and J usage is TRBJ2-7; 9 bases are shared with TRBD1. The germline gives CDR1 DFQATT, CDR2 SNEGSKA (reference sequence). This CDR3 comprises 14 residues. V gave up 3 bases and J gave up 2 bases; unmatched junction bases: 5. The CDR3 protein is CSASNRDRAYEQYF. The CDR3 DNA follows: TGCAGTGCTAGCAACCGGGACAGGGCCTACGAGCAGTACTTC.

The chain combines TRBV7-6 with TRBJ1-1; TRBD1 aligns across 8 bases. V shed 5 bases and J 5 bases; nucleotides not matched to a gene: 13. The length of the CDR3 is 16 residues. The germline V gene has CDR1 SGHVS and CDR2 FNYEAQ. CDR3 nucleotide sequence: TGTGCCAGCAGCGTAGGTCAGGGGGCGGGAGGGACTGAAGCTTTCTTT. As protein: CASSVGQGAGGTEAFF.